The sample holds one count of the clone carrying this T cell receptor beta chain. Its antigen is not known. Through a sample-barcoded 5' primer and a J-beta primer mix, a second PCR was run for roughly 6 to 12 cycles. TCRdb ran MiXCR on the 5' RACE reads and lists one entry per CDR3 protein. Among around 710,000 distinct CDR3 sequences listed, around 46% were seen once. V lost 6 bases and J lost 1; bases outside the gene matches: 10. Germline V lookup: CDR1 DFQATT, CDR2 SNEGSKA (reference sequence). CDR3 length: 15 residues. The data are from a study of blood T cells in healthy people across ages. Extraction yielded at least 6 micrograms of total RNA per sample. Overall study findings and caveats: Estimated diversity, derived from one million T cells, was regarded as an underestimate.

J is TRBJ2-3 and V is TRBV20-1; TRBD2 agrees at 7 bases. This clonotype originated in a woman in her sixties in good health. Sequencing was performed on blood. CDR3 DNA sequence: TGCAGTGCCTTGGCCGGGAGGTGGGGCACAGATACGCAGTATTTT. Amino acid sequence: CSALAGRWGTDTQYF.